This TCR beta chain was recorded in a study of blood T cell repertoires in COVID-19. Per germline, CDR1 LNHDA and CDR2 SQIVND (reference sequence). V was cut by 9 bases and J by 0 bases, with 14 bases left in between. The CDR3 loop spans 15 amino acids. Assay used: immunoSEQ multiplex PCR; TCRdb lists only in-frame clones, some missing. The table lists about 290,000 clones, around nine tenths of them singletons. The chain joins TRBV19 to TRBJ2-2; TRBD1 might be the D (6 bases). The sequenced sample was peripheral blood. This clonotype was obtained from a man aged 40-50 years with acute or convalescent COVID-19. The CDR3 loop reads CASSPGQTNTGELFF. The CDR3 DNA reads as TGTGCCAGCTCCCCAGGACAGACGAACACCGGGGAGCTGTTTTTT.